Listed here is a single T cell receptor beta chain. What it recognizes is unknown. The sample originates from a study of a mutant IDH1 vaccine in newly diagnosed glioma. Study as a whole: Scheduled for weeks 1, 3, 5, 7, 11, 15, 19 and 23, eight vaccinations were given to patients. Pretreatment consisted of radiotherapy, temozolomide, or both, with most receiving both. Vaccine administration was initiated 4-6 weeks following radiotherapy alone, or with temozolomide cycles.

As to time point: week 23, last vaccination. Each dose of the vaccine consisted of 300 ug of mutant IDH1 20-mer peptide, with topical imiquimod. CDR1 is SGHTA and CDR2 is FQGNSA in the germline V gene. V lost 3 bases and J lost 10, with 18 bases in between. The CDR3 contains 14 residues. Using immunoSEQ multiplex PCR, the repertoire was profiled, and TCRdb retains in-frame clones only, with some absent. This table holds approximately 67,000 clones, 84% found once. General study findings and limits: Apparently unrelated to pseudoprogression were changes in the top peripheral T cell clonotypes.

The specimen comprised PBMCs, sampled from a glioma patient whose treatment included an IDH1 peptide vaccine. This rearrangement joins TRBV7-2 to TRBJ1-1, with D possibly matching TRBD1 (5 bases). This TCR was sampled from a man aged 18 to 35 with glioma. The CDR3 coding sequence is TGTGCCAGCAGCTTGCACGGGCCCTTGGGGGGAGCTTTCTTT. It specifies CASSLHGPLGGAFF.